One and the same sample provided the 32 T cell receptor beta chains below, sequenced in a study of beta chain features in type 1 diabetes. Investigators reverse transcribed all isolated RNA, so they sequenced expressed TCRB transcripts. Libraries were prepared by immunoSEQ multiplex PCR; TCRdb keeps only in-frame clonotypes and omits some of them. This repertoire shows just over 25,000 clones, 49% found once; its top ten account for less than 0.35%. The antigens for these receptors are not known. Whole-study findings and limits: For Type 1 diabetes patients, all four CD4+ subsets carried TCRB CDR3s that were moderately but significantly shorter.

Sequencing was performed on stem cell memory CD4+ T cells from blood. The receptors originated from a man younger than 45 with type 1 diabetes.

This chain joins TRBV5-4 and TRBJ1-4, with D unclear. Germline CDR1 reads SGHNT; CDR2 reads YYREEE (reference sequence). V was shortened by 2 bases and J by 8 bases, with 13 bases between the two germline ends. This CDR3 comprises 14 residues. The CDR3 DNA follows: TGTGCCAGCAGCTTCCGCGACGGCGGAGAAAAACTGTTTTTT. This translates into CASSFRDGGEKLFF.

V gene TRBV10-3 combines with J gene TRBJ2-3; 8 bases align to TRBD2. Germline trimming cut 6 bases from V and 3 bases from J; bases unmatched to any gene: 8. Germline CDR1 is ENHRY and CDR2 is SYGVKD. The CDR3 loop spans 15 amino acids. The CDR3 loop reads CAISFGRATTDTQYF. For the CDR3, the DNA is TGTGCCATCAGCTTCGGGAGGGCCACGACAGATACGCAGTATTTT.

This clone has more than one count but fewer than ten. This chain links TRBV25-1 with TRBJ2-3; a possible D gene is TRBD1 (6 bases). Per germline, CDR1 MGHDK and CDR2 SYGVNS. This CDR3 is 15 amino acids long. Trimming stripped 4 bases from V and 2 bases from J, with 13 bases between. CDR3 DNA sequence: TGTGCCAGCAGTGCGACAGGCTTCTACACAGATACGCAGTATTTT. It encodes CASSATGFYTDTQYF.

The chain carries TRBV11-3 and TRBJ2-5; D unresolved. V lost 8 bases and J lost 2, with 12 bases in between. CDR1 and CDR2 from the germline V gene are SGHNT and YENEEA. The CDR3 has 13 amino acids. The CDR3 here is CASALSYQETQYF. In DNA, the CDR3 is TGTGCCAGCGCCTTATCCTATCAAGAGACCCAGTACTTC.

In this sample, this clone turned up a few times. The chain carries TRBV18 and TRBJ1-5; 9 bases map to TRBD1. J gave up 6 bases and V 3 bases, and 3 bases lay outside the gene matches. CDR3 length: 14 residues. CDR1 and CDR2 from the germline V gene are KGHSH and LQKENI. The CDR3 reads CASSPGTGFQPQHF. In DNA form, the CDR3 reads TGTGCCAGCTCACCTGGGACAGGGTTTCAGCCCCAGCATTTT.

The chain recombines TRBV18 with TRBJ1-1; weak D call: TRBD1 (5 bases). Germline CDR1 reads KGHSH; CDR2 reads LQKENI. This CDR3 is 18 amino acids long. Trimming took 1 base from V and 0 from J, leaving 18 bases between them. CDR3 nucleotides: TGTGCCAGCTCACCACAGTCCGTTTGGGGCCAGGTGAACACTGAAGCTTTCTTT. Translated, it gives CASSPQSVWGQVNTEAFF.

The chain combines TRBV5-5 with TRBJ2-1; 9 nucleotides agree with TRBD2. Germline V gives CDR1 SGHKS, CDR2 YYEKEE (reference sequence). J lost 7 bases, V lost 2 bases, and 13 bases had no gene match. The CDR3 loop spans 17 amino acids. CDR3 DNA sequence: TGTGCCAGCAGCTTCCTCCCTAGCGGGACCGAGTGGAATGAGCAGTTCTTC. Amino acids: CASSFLPSGTEWNEQFF.

The chain employs TRBV7-2 and TRBJ2-3; 8 positions agree with TRBD1. The CDR3 is made up of 15 amino acids. Germline trimming cut 4 bases from V and 2 bases from J; bases unmatched to any gene: 5. Germline V gene data show CDR1 as SGHTA and CDR2 as FQGNSA. CDR3 DNA sequence: TGTGCCAGCAGCTCCGGACAGGGTAACACAGATACGCAGTATTTT. Its translation: CASSSGQGNTDTQYF.

The chain links TRBV5-1 to TRBJ1-2; a possible D gene is TRBD1 (6 bases). Germline V CDR1 and CDR2: SGHRS, YFSETQ. The CDR3 loop spans 17 amino acids. V dropped 2 bases and J dropped 4 bases, with 21 bases sitting between them. The CDR3 is CASSFTPQHRDIYGYTF. The CDR3 nucleotides read TGCGCCAGCAGCTTTACACCTCAGCACAGGGACATCTATGGCTACACCTTC.

This clone was seen a few times. As DNA, the CDR3 is TGCGCCAGCAGCACCGGACAGGGGTCCACTGAAGCTTTCTTT. It translates to CASSTGQGSTEAFF. This rearrangement joins TRBV5-1 to TRBJ1-1; 9 bases fit TRBD1. The germline V gene encodes CDR1 SGHRS and CDR2 YFSETQ. The V and J ends lost 4 bases and 4 bases, in that order; junction bases with no gene match: 5. The CDR3 consists of 14 residues.

This sequence joins TRBV5-1 and TRBJ1-6; 8 bases match TRBD1. Germline loops: CDR1 SGHRS, CDR2 YFSETQ. The CDR3 consists of 13 residues. V was pared by 5 bases and J by 8 bases, with 3 bases of the junction left unmatched. CDR3: CASRNRGDSPLHF. CDR3 DNA: TGCGCCAGCAGAAACAGGGGGGATTCACCCCTCCACTTT.

The rearrangement joins TRBV5-1 to TRBJ2-5; perhaps TRBD2 as D (5 bases). This CDR3 is built from 13 residues. Trimming took 3 bases from V and 7 from J, leaving 13 bases between them. CDR1 is SGHRS and CDR2 is YFSETQ in the germline V gene. CDR3 loop: CASSSASEGTQYF. The CDR3 DNA sequence: TGCGCCAGCAGCTCTGCATCCGAGGGGACCCAGTACTTC.

The rearrangement links TRBV2 to TRBJ2-5; 8 bases are a match to TRBD2. Trimming at V came to 0 bases and at J to 3 bases, leaving 3 bases not matched to a gene. The V gene's germline CDR1 is SNHLY and CDR2 FYNNEI. The CDR3 runs 15 residues. The CDR3 loop is CASSEAVAGKETQYF. CDR3 nucleotides: TGTGCCAGCAGTGAAGCGGTAGCGGGGAAAGAGACCCAGTACTTC.

The rearrangement links TRBV18 to TRBJ1-1; a weak D match, TRBD1 (5 bases). The V end was cut by 3 bases, the J end by 4 bases, with 12 bases between. The CDR3 is 14 residues long. Germline V CDR1 and CDR2: KGHSH, LQKENI. The DNA for the CDR3 is TGTGCCAGCTCACCTCTTTCCGGGGGCACTGAAGCTTTCTTT. Protein product: CASSPLSGGTEAFF. The whole variable domain, remainder taken from reference TRBV18 and TRBJ1-1, is NAGVMQNPRHLVRRRGQEARLRCSPMKGHSHVYWYRQLPEEGLKFMVYLQKENIIDESGMPKERFSAEFPKEGPSILRIQQVVRGDSAAYFCASSPLSGGTEAFFGQGTRLTVV.

This rearrangement joins TRBV6-4 to TRBJ1-5; D remains unclear. The CDR3 is 13 amino acids. CDR1 MRHNA and CDR2 SNTAGT come from the germline V gene. V dropped 3 bases and J dropped 7 bases, with 10 bases sitting between them. The CDR3 loop is CASSEQSGQPQHF. CDR3 coding DNA: TGTGCCAGCAGTGAACAGTCGGGGCAGCCCCAGCATTTT.

The genes are TRBV5-6 and TRBJ1-2; D remains unclear. The CDR3 runs to 14 residues. Germline CDR1 SGHDT, CDR2 YYEEEE. V dropped 0 bases and J dropped 6 bases, with 12 bases sitting between them. CDR3 amino acids: CASSLAAGRNGYTF. CDR3 nucleotides: TGTGCCAGCAGCTTGGCAGCGGGAAGGAATGGCTACACCTTC.

A single count supports this clone. The chain joins TRBV10-2 to TRBJ1-1, with unresolved D. The CDR3 runs 13 residues. Germline V lookup: CDR1 WSHSY, CDR2 SAAADI. The V gene lost 0 bases and the J gene lost 3 bases, with 5 bases spanning the gap. The CDR3 nucleotides are TGCGCCAGCAGTGAGTCAGAGGACACTGAAGCTTTCTTT. Its protein is CASSESEDTEAFF.

The chain combines TRBV5-1 with TRBJ2-2; a possible D gene is TRBD2 (5 bases). Germline V gene sequence: CDR1 SGHRS, CDR2 YFSETQ. With 0 bases removed from V and 2 bases from J, the gap between germline ends came to 11 bases. This CDR3 has 16 residues. The CDR3 sequence: CASSLVASSNTGELFF. CDR3 in DNA: TGCGCCAGCAGCTTGGTGGCTAGCTCCAACACCGGGGAGCTGTTTTTT.

Only a few counts were recorded for this clone. V is TRBV7-9 and J is TRBJ2-7, with 8 nucleotides matching TRBD1. The CDR3 totals 15 residues. V lost 1 base, J lost 4 bases, and 6 bases stayed unmatched. The V gene's germline CDR1 is SEHNR and CDR2 FQNEAQ (reference sequence). The CDR3 reads CASSLVKGQVYEQYF. In DNA, the CDR3 is TGTGCCAGCAGCTTAGTAAAGGGACAGGTGTACGAGCAGTACTTC.

This clone has only a few counts. This chain uses TRBV6-1 with TRBJ1-2; D may be TRBD1 (6 bases). Trimming cost V 0 bases and J 1 base, with 12 bases left between them. Germline loops: CDR1 MNHNS, CDR2 SASEGT. The CDR3 runs to 16 residues. As DNA, the CDR3 is TGTGCCAGCAGTGAAGCGGTCGGACAGATTAACTATGGCTACACCTTC. It translates to CASSEAVGQINYGYTF.

The V gene is TRBV7-8, the J gene TRBJ2-3; possible D gene TRBD2, 6 bases. The CDR3 runs to 15 residues. V lost 5 bases to trimming and J lost 1 base, with 13 bases between them. Germline CDR1 reads SGHVS; CDR2 reads FQNEAQ. This chain's CDR3 is CASSRRDSGTDTQYF. CDR3 nucleotide sequence: TGTGCCAGCAGCCGACGGGACTCGGGCACAGATACGCAGTATTTT. The complete variable domain, with remaining parts taken from reference TRBV7-8 and TRBJ2-3, reads GAGVSQSPRYKVAKRGQDVALRCDPISGHVSLFWYQQALGQGPEFLTYFQNEAQLDKSGLPSDRFFAERPEGSVSTLKIQRTQQEDSAVYLCASSRRDSGTDTQYFGPGTRLTVL.

This clone showed up just once. This rearrangement joins TRBV7-8 to TRBJ2-6, with 7 positions matching TRBD1. CDR1 and CDR2 (germline): SGHVS, FQNEAQ. With 2 bases clipped from V and 0 bases from J, the junction kept 13 bases outside the gene matches. CDR3 length equals 20 residues. The DNA of the CDR3 is TGTGCCAGCAGCTTACCACCTTTCCGGGACAGAACCTCTGGGGCCAACGTCCTGACTTTC. Translating it yields CASSLPPFRDRTSGANVLTF.

This clone was seen more than once but under ten times. This chain connects TRBV7-2 to TRBJ2-2, with 9 positions matching TRBD2. The V segment lost 3 bases and the J segment 1 base; nucleotides outside the gene matches: 6. The germline V gene has CDR1 SGHTA and CDR2 FQGNSA. The length of the CDR3 is 17 residues. In DNA, the CDR3 is TGTGCCAGCAGCTTTAAAGCGGGAGGCCGGAACACCGGGGAGCTGTTTTTT. Translating gives CASSFKAGGRNTGELFF.

The chain is built from TRBV7-9 and TRBJ2-3, with 7 bases lining up with TRBD1. Germline V gene data show CDR1 as SEHNR and CDR2 as FQNEAQ (reference sequence). The CDR3 spans 14 residues. V lost 4 bases, J lost 4 bases, and 5 bases stayed unmatched. CDR3 region: CASSSGTAADTQYF. Here the CDR3 DNA reads TGTGCCAGCAGCTCGGGGACAGCAGCAGATACGCAGTATTTT.

This clone has more than one count but fewer than ten. This sequence joins TRBV2 and TRBJ2-7; D is unclear. Looked up from germline, CDR1 is SNHLY and CDR2 is FYNNEI. Trimming stripped 0 bases from V and 7 bases from J, with 4 bases between. The CDR3 covers 11 residues. The CDR3 region has the DNA TGTGCCAGCAGTGAAGCGCGGGAGCAGTACTTC. Translating it yields CASSEAREQYF.

In nucleotides, the CDR3 is TGTGCCAGCAGCCAAGTACGGGGCTCTGGAAACACCATATATTTT. It yields the protein CASSQVRGSGNTIYF. V and J are TRBV14 and TRBJ1-3, with D uncertain. The germline CDR1 and CDR2 sequences are SGHDN and FVKESK. CDR3 length: 15 residues. Trimming took off 1 base at V and 0 bases at J, with 7 bases between the two ends.

This chain connects TRBV7-9 to TRBJ1-2; D not resolved. This CDR3 has 14 residues. Trimming took off 6 bases at V and 4 bases at J, with 15 bases between the two ends. Per the germline V gene, CDR1 is SEHNR and CDR2 is FQNEAQ (reference sequence). CDR3 DNA: TGTGCCAGCAGGCAGTTGGCCTCAACCTATGGCTACACCTTC. It translates to CASRQLASTYGYTF.

V gene TRBV6-6 combines with J gene TRBJ2-7; 7 bases agree with TRBD1. The CDR3 sequence is 13 residues long. Trimming cost V 7 bases and J 2 bases; bases outside gene matches: 5. The germline V gene encodes CDR1 MNHNY and CDR2 SVGAGI (reference sequence). The CDR3 protein is CASKNGQAYEQYF. The CDR3 nucleotides read TGTGCCAGCAAAAACGGACAGGCCTACGAGCAGTACTTC.

J is TRBJ2-7 and V is TRBV7-9; TRBD1 matches 9 bases. Trimming took 3 bases from V and 1 from J; bases not matched to a gene: 1. This CDR3 comprises 14 residues. CDR1 and CDR2 (germline): SEHNR, FQNEAQ (reference sequence). This chain's CDR3 is CASSLTGGSYEQYF. CDR3 nucleotide sequence: TGTGCCAGCAGCTTGACAGGGGGTTCCTACGAGCAGTACTTC.

About this clone: Germline and junction disagree at one end, which may indicate a read error. V and J are TRBV6-6 and TRBJ1-3; D might be TRBD1 (5 bases). Per germline, CDR1 MNHNY and CDR2 SVGAGI (reference sequence). This CDR3 has 12 amino acids. CDR3 coding DNA: TGTGCCAGCAGTTCTAATATTTCTGGGGGGGATTTT. Translation: CASSSNISGGDF.

This chain joins TRBV19 and TRBJ2-1; D is perhaps TRBD2 (7 bases). Per the germline V gene, CDR1 is LNHDA and CDR2 is SQIVND (reference sequence). V lost 6 bases and J 3 bases, leaving 24 bases between the germline ends. There are 18 residues in the CDR3. The CDR3 is CASRGASWGGGDYNEQFF. The CDR3 DNA is TGTGCCAGTAGGGGAGCGAGCTGGGGAGGGGGGGACTACAATGAGCAGTTCTTC.

Written as DNA, the CDR3 is TGCGCCAGCAGCTTGGATGGGGCGCGGGGAAACACCATATATTTT. The encoded protein is CASSLDGARGNTIYF. This chain joins TRBV5-1 and TRBJ1-3, with D possibly TRBD1 on 5 matching bases. Germline CDR1 SGHRS, CDR2 YFSETQ. The CDR3 sequence is 15 residues long. V was clipped by 0 bases and J by 4 bases, with 11 bases between them.